This T cell receptor beta chain came from a study of T cell clonality in common variable immunodeficiency. Study conclusions and caveats: Reportedly, TCR beta sequences from common variable immunodeficiency showed fewer deletions and N-nucleotide insertions. Fewer TCRbeta clones were shared among CVID subjects than controls. CVID subjects had higher TCRbeta clonality than healthy controls, most marked in about a third.

Germline V CDR1 and CDR2: GTSNPN, SVGIG (reference sequence). V shed 5 bases and J 3 bases; nucleotides not matched to a gene: 10. CDR3 length: 14 amino acids. The data were produced by immunoSEQ multiplex PCR, yet TCRdb's version contains in-frame clones alone and is incomplete. The sample contains around 57,000 clones, none of them singletons. Both groups were predominantly of Caucasian heritage. This clone was seen at least ten times. The antigen remains unidentified. Read sequence stops 3 residues before the CDR3 end, and the germline J gene provides the missing end. V usage is TRBV30 and J usage is TRBJ2-7, with 7 bases matching TRBD2. The source of this sequence is a person aged 18 to 69 in good health. The sequencing sample was made of peripheral blood mononuclear cells. The CDR3 sequence is CAWSRGEELYEQYF. The part of the CDR3 DNA that was read is TGTGCCTGGTCCCGGGGGGAGGAACTCTACGAG.